What follows are 26 T cell receptor beta chains derived from one specimen sequenced in a study of shared clonotypes between healthy human individuals. The repertoire was sequenced with immunoSEQ multiplex PCR; TCRdb's copy has only in-frame clones and lacks some. In the table there are a few hundred thousand clones, 65% of which are singletons. The material sequenced was memory CD4+ T cells sorted from blood. As for subset: CD45RA-negative fraction. All receptors derive from a man aged 25-45 years in good health.

The chain couples TRBV10-2 to TRBJ2-5; D is ambiguous. Germline V gives CDR1 WSHSY, CDR2 SAAADI. The V end was cut by 5 bases, the J end by 2 bases, with 9 bases between. The CDR3 sequence is 13 residues long. CDR3 sequence: CASSSSRQETQYF. The CDR3 bases are TGCGCCAGCAGTTCGTCAAGGCAAGAGACCCAGTACTTC.

This clone has a count of ten or more. The rearrangement uses TRBV5-8 and TRBJ2-7, with D perhaps being TRBD1 or TRBD2 (5 bases each). The CDR3 length is 14 residues. Germline loops: CDR1 SGHTS, CDR2 YDEGEE. V was trimmed by 2 bases and J by 6 bases, leaving 15 bases between them. CDR3 amino acids: CASSLRGLGTEQYF. The CDR3 DNA is TGTGCCAGCAGCTTACGGGGCTTGGGAACCGAGCAGTACTTC.

The J gene is TRBJ1-5, the V gene TRBV18; D gene ambiguous. Germline V gene sequence: CDR1 KGHSH, CDR2 LQKENI. The CDR3 is made up of 13 amino acids. Between the trimmed V and J ends, which lost 0 bases and 15 bases, there was a span of 15 bases. CDR3 residues: CASSPPGLNPLHF. The DNA of the CDR3 is TGTGCCAGCTCACCACCGGGTCTCAATCCTCTGCATTTT. The whole variable domain, filled in from reference TRBV18 and TRBJ1-5, reads NAGVMQNPRHLVRRRGQEARLRCSPMKGHSHVYWYRQLPEEGLKFMVYLQKENIIDESGMPKERFSAEFPKEGPSILRIQQVVRGDSAAYFCASSPPGLNPLHFGDGTRLSIL.

J is TRBJ2-1 and V is TRBV13; 9 bases fit TRBD2. The CDR3 length is 18 residues. With V trimmed by 4 bases and J by 1 base, 11 bases remained unmatched. CDR1 is PRHDT and CDR2 is FYEKMQ in the germline V gene (reference sequence). The CDR3 sequence is CASSWGSGRFRSYNEQFF. Written as DNA, the CDR3 is TGTGCCAGCAGCTGGGGGAGCGGGAGGTTTAGGTCCTACAATGAGCAGTTCTTC.

This clone was seen a few times. This rearrangement joins TRBV29-1 to TRBJ1-2; D is undetermined. Germline values: CDR1 SQVTM, CDR2 ANQGSEA. This CDR3 is built from 11 residues. Trimming removed 3 bases at V and 3 bases at J, with 5 bases between. CDR3 coding DNA: TGCAGCGTTGACGCAGACTATGGCTACACCTTC. The encoded protein is CSVDADYGYTF.

The rearrangement joins TRBV27 to TRBJ1-5, with unresolved D. The V gene's germline CDR1 is MNHEY and CDR2 SMNVEV (reference sequence). This CDR3 spans 16 amino acids. V was shortened by 5 bases and J by 2 bases, with 16 bases between the two germline ends. CDR3 protein: CASSPLARRGNQPQHF. The CDR3 DNA sequence: TGTGCCAGCAGTCCGCTAGCCAGGAGAGGCAATCAGCCCCAGCATTTT.

The genes are TRBV11-2 and TRBJ2-7, with 7 bases that match TRBD1. With 2 bases clipped from V and 3 bases from J, the junction kept 7 bases outside the gene matches. CDR1 is SGHAT, CDR2 FQNNGV, per germline. This CDR3 is built from 15 residues. The CDR3 is CASSLRGGQIYEQYF. In DNA, the CDR3 is TGTGCCAGCAGCTTAAGAGGGGGCCAGATCTACGAGCAGTACTTC.

The rearrangement joins TRBV5-1 to TRBJ2-1, with TRBD2 matching over 11 bases. The CDR3 has 17 residues. Germline loops: CDR1 SGHRS, CDR2 YFSETQ. V was clipped by 4 bases and J by 1 base; unmatched bases: 7. The CDR3 protein is CASSGLAGGLSYNEQFF. The CDR3 DNA reads as TGCGCCAGCAGCGGGCTAGCGGGAGGTTTATCCTACAATGAGCAGTTCTTC.

The chain employs TRBV11-2 and TRBJ1-4, with D maybe TRBD1 (6 bases). This CDR3 region has 15 residues. Between the trimmed V and J ends, which lost 1 base and 6 bases, there was a span of 12 bases. The V gene's germline CDR1 is SGHAT and CDR2 FQNNGV. CDR3 DNA sequence: TGTGCCAGCAGCTTAGTGGGCAGGGGTGATGAAAAACTGTTTTTT. This translates into CASSLVGRGDEKLFF.

Written as DNA, the CDR3 is TGCGCCAGCAGCTCGACAGGGGTCCGGGCTTTCTTT. Its translation is CASSSTGVRAFF. The rearrangement links TRBV5-1 to TRBJ1-1, with 8 bases that match TRBD1. V lost 3 bases and J lost 11; bases outside the gene matches: 6. This CDR3 has 12 residues. Germline CDR1 reads SGHRS; CDR2 reads YFSETQ.

V and J are TRBV6-5 and TRBJ2-2; 7 bases map to TRBD1. The CDR3 length is 14 residues. CDR1 and CDR2 from the germline V gene are MNHEY and SVGAGI. Germline trimming cut 6 bases from V and 5 bases from J; bases unmatched to any gene: 6. CDR3 loop: CASRRQGSTGELFF. The DNA of the CDR3 is TGTGCCAGCAGACGACAGGGCTCAACCGGGGAGCTGTTTTTT.

V usage is TRBV7-2 and J usage is TRBJ2-7, with a tentative D call TRBD2 (5 bases). Trimming left V 1 base short and J 0 bases short, with 10 bases between. The V gene's germline CDR1 is SGHTA and CDR2 FQGNSA. The CDR3 consists of 15 residues. The chain's CDR3 is CASSLVARASYEQYF. The CDR3 coding sequence is TGTGCCAGCAGCTTAGTAGCGCGGGCCTCCTACGAGCAGTACTTC.

The count of this clone is one. This chain links TRBV28 with TRBJ1-4; 10 positions match TRBD1. The CDR3 totals 15 residues. The germline V gene has CDR1 MDHEN and CDR2 SYDVKM. With 6 bases clipped from V and 8 bases from J, the junction kept 9 bases outside the gene matches. CDR3: CASREPGQGSEKLFF. CDR3 sequence (DNA): TGTGCCAGCAGGGAACCGGGACAGGGGAGCGAAAAACTGTTTTTT.

This chain links TRBV7-8 with TRBJ1-1; 7 nucleotides agree with TRBD1. The CDR3 runs 16 residues. From germline, CDR1 is SGHVS and CDR2 FQNEAQ. Trimming took 7 bases from V and 0 from J; bases not matched to a gene: 11. The CDR3 nucleotides read TGTGCCAGCACCCACCGGGACAGCATTATGAACACTGAAGCTTTCTTT. Translated, it gives CASTHRDSIMNTEAFF.

V is TRBV10-3 and J is TRBJ2-5; 8 bases map to TRBD2. The length of the CDR3 is 14 residues. V gave up 4 bases and J gave up 2 bases; unmatched junction bases: 3. Germline lookup yields CDR1 ENHRY and CDR2 SYGVKD. Here the CDR3 DNA reads TGTGCCATCAGTGCCGGGGGGGAGCAAGAGACCCAGTACTTC. Its translation is CAISAGGEQETQYF.

Only a few counts were recorded for this clone. The rearrangement links TRBV19 to TRBJ2-7; 8 nucleotides align to TRBD1. Germline CDR1 and CDR2: LNHDA and SQIVND (reference sequence). The CDR3 contains 13 residues. V gave up 2 bases and J gave up 6 bases; unmatched junction bases: 3. CDR3 amino acids: CASSIRGTGEQYF. The CDR3 DNA reads TGTGCCAGTAGTATAAGAGGGACAGGCGAGCAGTACTTC.

The rearrangement links TRBV19 to TRBJ1-5, with D hard to call. Between the trimmed V and J ends, which lost 1 base and 0 bases, there was a span of 7 bases. The germline CDR1 and CDR2 sequences are LNHDA and SQIVND (reference sequence). The CDR3 totals 15 residues. CDR3 sequence reads: CASSIGSYSNQPQHF. The CDR3 nucleotides read TGTGCCAGTAGTATAGGATCTTATAGCAATCAGCCCCAGCATTTT.

This clone has a handful of counts. The rearrangement links TRBV30 to TRBJ2-3; the match to TRBD2 covers 9 bases. Germline trimming cut 7 bases from V and 0 bases from J; bases unmatched to any gene: 2. Per germline, CDR1 GTSNPN and CDR2 SVGIG (reference sequence). The CDR3 runs to 13 residues. The DNA of the CDR3 is TGTGCCTTTAGCGGGGGCAGCACAGATACGCAGTATTTT. Translated, it gives CAFSGGSTDTQYF.

The genes are TRBV13 and TRBJ1-2; D is undetermined. Trimming shortened V by 5 bases and J by 6 bases, and 13 bases separated the two germline ends. Germline CDR1 and CDR2: PRHDT and FYEKMQ (reference sequence). This CDR3 contains 13 residues. The DNA for the CDR3 is TGTGCCAGCAGCCAACAGATAAAGAATGGCTACACCTTC. Its translation is CASSQQIKNGYTF.

This clone was counted a few times. V usage is TRBV19 and J usage is TRBJ2-3; TRBD1 matches 8 bases. This CDR3 contains 14 residues. Germline values: CDR1 LNHDA, CDR2 SQIVND (reference sequence). The V segment lost 4 bases and the J segment 2 bases; nucleotides outside the gene matches: 2. CDR3 in DNA: TGTGCCAGTAGTAGGACAGGGTACACAGATACGCAGTATTTT. Translated, it gives CASSRTGYTDTQYF.

The chain carries TRBV5-8 and TRBJ2-5; D not resolved. The CDR3 contains 15 residues. CDR1 and CDR2 (germline): SGHTS, YDEGEE. Trimming took 0 bases from V and 3 from J, leaving 12 bases between them. Written as DNA, the CDR3 is TGTGCCAGCAGCTTGGGTCAAGCTTTAAAAGAGACCCAGTACTTC. This translates into CASSLGQALKETQYF. Full variable domain (remainder filled in from reference TRBV5-8 and TRBJ2-5): EAGVTQSPTHLIKTRGQQATLRCSPISGHTSVYWYQQALGLGLQFLLWYDEGEERNRGNFPPRFSGRQFPNYSSELNVNALELEDSALYLCASSLGQALKETQYFGPGTRLLVL.

This sequence joins TRBV5-4 and TRBJ1-2; 7 bases agree with TRBD1. There are 14 residues in the CDR3. V was clipped by 2 bases and J by 4 bases; unmatched bases: 5. Germline V gene sequence: CDR1 SGHNT, CDR2 YYREEE (reference sequence). CDR3 region: CASSFLQGGYGYTF. The CDR3, as DNA: TGTGCCAGCAGCTTCCTTCAGGGGGGCTATGGCTACACCTTC.

A remark on this clone: No DNA is shown, since the ends of the CDR3 on it are uncertain; the CDR3 is the one TCRdb lists. The chain couples TRBV28 to TRBJ2-5; the D call of TRBD1 is as the table states it, not checked on the DNA. Termini included, the CDR3 measures 15 amino acids. Germline loops: CDR1 MDHEN, CDR2 SYDVKM. CDR3 in amino acids: CASSFLAGGAETQYF.

The chain carries TRBV7-6 and TRBJ2-7; 8 nucleotides agree with TRBD2. The CDR3 consists of 14 residues. V lost 2 bases to trimming and J lost 4 bases; unmatched junction nucleotides: 4. The germline CDR1 and CDR2 sequences are SGHVS and FNYEAQ. The DNA of the CDR3 is TGTGCCAGCAGCTTAAAAGCGGGAGTGTACGAGCAGTACTTC. Translation gives CASSLKAGVYEQYF.

The V call is TRBV25-1, the J call TRBJ1-3; maybe TRBD1 (6 bases). From germline, CDR1 is MGHDK and CDR2 SYGVNS. The V end was cut by 4 bases, the J end by 0 bases, with 16 bases between. CDR3 length: 17 residues. CDR3 amino acids: CASSAVGDTASGNTIYF. For the CDR3, the DNA is TGTGCCAGCAGTGCAGTGGGGGACACCGCCTCTGGAAACACCATATATTTT. Combining the CDR3 with reference TRBV25-1 and TRBJ1-3 gives the whole variable domain EADIYQTPRYLVIGTGKKITLECSQTMGHDKMYWYQQDPGMELHLIHYSYGVNSTEKGDLSSESTVSRIRTEHFPLTLESARPSHTSQYLCASSAVGDTASGNTIYFGEGSWLTVV.

V gene TRBV18 combines with J gene TRBJ2-7; D is undetermined. V was pared by 4 bases and J by 0 bases, with 22 bases between. CDR1 KGHSH and CDR2 LQKENI come from the germline V gene. The CDR3 has 18 residues. CDR3 sequence (DNA): TGTGCCAGCTCACTACAGACAAGAGGCGGACCTGACTCCTACGAGCAGTACTTC. It translates to CASSLQTRGGPDSYEQYF.